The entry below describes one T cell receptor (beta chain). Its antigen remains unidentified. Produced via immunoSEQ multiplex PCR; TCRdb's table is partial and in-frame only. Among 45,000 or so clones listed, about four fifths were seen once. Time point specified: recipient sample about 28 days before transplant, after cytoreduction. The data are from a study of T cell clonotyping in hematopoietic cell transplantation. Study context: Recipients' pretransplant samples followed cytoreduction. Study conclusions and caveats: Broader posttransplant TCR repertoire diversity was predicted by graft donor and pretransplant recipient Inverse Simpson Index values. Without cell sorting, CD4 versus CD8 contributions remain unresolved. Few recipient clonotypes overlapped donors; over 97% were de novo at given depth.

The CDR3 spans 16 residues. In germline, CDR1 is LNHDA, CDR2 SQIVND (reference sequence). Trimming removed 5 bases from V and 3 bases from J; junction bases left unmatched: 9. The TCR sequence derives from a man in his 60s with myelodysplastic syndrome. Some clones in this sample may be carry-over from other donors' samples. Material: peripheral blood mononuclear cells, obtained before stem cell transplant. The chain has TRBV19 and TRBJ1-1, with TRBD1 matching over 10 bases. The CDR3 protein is CASSPLPGTGDTEAFF. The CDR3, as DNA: TGTGCCAGTAGTCCCTTACCCGGGACAGGGGACACTGAAGCTTTCTTT.